Shown below are 28 T cell receptor beta chains from a single sample sequenced in a study of T cells in Graves' hyperthyroidism and ophthalmopathy. TCR beta CDR3 sequences were amplified from RNA transcripts. The HTBI primer set was used in a first-round RT-PCR of the TCR CDR3. TCRdb passed the multiplex PCR reads through MiXCR, listing each CDR3 protein once. The sample yields around 600,000 distinct CDR3 sequences, approximately 15% seen once. The sequenced sample was blood. These receptors originate from a woman aged 50 to 65 with Graves' ophthalmopathy.

The CDR3 reads CASRPLGGGRYNEQFF. In DNA, the CDR3 is TGTGCCAGCAGACCGTTAGGGGGCGGAAGGTACAATGAGCAGTTCTTC. V is TRBV7-8 and J is TRBJ2-1, with 7 nucleotides matching TRBD1. After removal of 6 bases from V and 4 bases from J, the junction contained 12 bases not matched to a gene. The CDR3 runs to 16 residues. Germline V gene lookup returns CDR1 SGHVS and CDR2 FQNEAQ.

This clonotype has at least ten counts. The chain has TRBV6-2 or TRBV6-3 and TRBJ1-1, with D possibly being TRBD1 (5 bases). CDR3 size: 13 residues. V lost 7 bases to trimming and J lost 2 bases, with 11 bases between them. Germline V gene sequence: CDR1 MNHEY, CDR2 SVGEGT. The CDR3 DNA reads as TGTGCCAGCATTGACAGAGGTAACACTGAAGCTTTCTTT. As protein: CASIDRGNTEAFF.

This clonotype has at least ten counts. The chain links TRBV2 to TRBJ2-3, with D uncertain. The CDR3 consists of 13 residues. Looked up from germline, CDR1 is SNHLY and CDR2 is FYNNEI. Trimming took off 3 bases at V and 2 bases at J, with 6 bases between the two ends. The CDR3 nucleotides read TGTGCCAGCAGTGACAGATACACAGATACGCAGTATTTT. Protein sequence: CASSDRYTDTQYF.

This chain uses TRBV7-3 with TRBJ2-2, with TRBD1 identical over 8 bases. The CDR3 contains 16 residues. The germline V gene has CDR1 SGHTA and CDR2 FQGTGA. V lost 2 bases and J lost 1; bases outside the gene matches: 3. Written as DNA, the CDR3 is TGTGCCAGCAGCTTATACGGGACAGGGAACACCGGGGAGCTGTTTTTT. This gives the protein CASSLYGTGNTGELFF.

A remark on this clonotype: This may come from a read error, since a much larger clone is one base off. The V gene is TRBV10-3, the J gene TRBJ1-6; TRBD1 agrees at 7 bases. Germline CDR1 and CDR2: ENHRY and SYGVKD. This CDR3 has 15 amino acids. The CDR3 region is CAIRGDSSYNSPLYF. The CDR3 DNA reads as TGTGCCATCAGAGGGGACAGCTCCTATAATTCACCCCTCTACTTT.

This clonotype occurred many times. This chain joins TRBV28 and TRBJ2-7; 8 positions match TRBD2. This CDR3 has 15 residues. CDR1 is MDHEN, CDR2 SYDVKM, per germline. V trimming: 4 bases; J trimming: 2 bases; junction bases outside the gene matches: 7. In DNA form, the CDR3 reads TGTGCCAGCAGTTCAAGCGGGAGTACTACCTACGAGCAGTACTTC. Its protein is CASSSSGSTTYEQYF.

This clonotype was detected many times. The rearrangement links TRBV20-1 to TRBJ2-7; 9 positions match TRBD2. The CDR3 runs 13 residues. Looked up from germline, CDR1 is DFQATT and CDR2 is SNEGSKA (reference sequence). The junction had 7 bases not matched to a gene; V was cut back by 6 bases and J by 4 bases. The CDR3 DNA follows: TGCAGTGCAGGGCTAGCGGGGTCTTACGAGCAGTACTTC. Protein: CSAGLAGSYEQYF.

In its sample, this clonotype was seen many times. The CDR3 DNA reads TGCGCCAGCAGCCTCCGACTAGCGTCCACCTACGAGCAGTACTTC. Protein sequence: CASSLRLASTYEQYF. V and J are TRBV4-1 and TRBJ2-7; TRBD2 matches 8 bases. This CDR3 comprises 15 residues. Germline loops: CDR1 MGHRA, CDR2 YSYEKL. The trim removed 4 bases at V and 2 bases at J, leaving 7 bases unmatched.

The count of this clonotype is one. The chain uses TRBV11-3 and TRBJ2-1; the match to TRBD2 covers 7 bases. CDR1 SGHNT and CDR2 YENEEA come from the germline V gene. Trimming at V came to 2 bases and at J to 10 bases, leaving 2 bases not matched to a gene. The CDR3 loop spans 12 amino acids. This chain's CDR3 is CASSLNGREQFF. In nucleotides, the CDR3 is TGTGCCAGCAGCTTAAACGGGAGGGAGCAGTTCTTC.

This clonotype was seen many times. The CDR3 sequence: CASSRRRWMNTEAFF. The CDR3 coding sequence is TGTGCCAGCAGCCGCAGGCGGTGGATGAACACTGAAGCTTTCTTT. The chain carries TRBV14 and TRBJ1-1; D is unresolved. The germline V gene encodes CDR1 SGHDN and CDR2 FVKESK. The V gene lost 4 bases and the J gene lost 0 bases, with 12 bases spanning the gap. The CDR3 totals 15 residues.

At least ten counts were recorded for this clonotype. This chain connects TRBV7-3 to TRBJ1-6; D uncertain. Germline CDR1 SGHTA, CDR2 FQGTGA. This CDR3 has 15 amino acids. V lost 6 bases to trimming and J lost 10 bases, with 19 bases between them. The CDR3 bases are TGTGCCAGCAGGCCTCAGACTGCGTTGGGATCACCCCTCCACTTT. Translation: CASRPQTALGSPLHF.

V is TRBV5-1 and J is TRBJ1-6; the match to TRBD1 covers 10 bases. The CDR3 length is 15 residues. Germline V gives CDR1 SGHRS, CDR2 YFSETQ. The junction had 5 bases not matched to a gene; V was cut back by 6 bases and J by 5 bases. The CDR3 DNA sequence: TGCGCCAGCAAGGACAGGGGGTCCGATAATTCACCCCTCCACTTT. Translation: CASKDRGSDNSPLHF.

This clonotype has at least ten counts. The rearrangement links TRBV9 to TRBJ2-3; unclear D gene. Germline-derived CDR1 and CDR2 are SGDLS and YYNGEE. Trimming shortened V by 4 bases and J by 2 bases, and 11 bases separated the two germline ends. The CDR3 runs to 14 residues. This chain's CDR3 is CASSPRLITDTQYF. For the CDR3, the DNA is TGTGCCAGCAGCCCTCGACTGATCACAGATACGCAGTATTTT.

This clonotype was observed at least ten times. The rearrangement uses TRBV11-3 and TRBJ2-3; 7 nucleotides match TRBD2. Per germline, CDR1 SGHNT and CDR2 YENEEA. The CDR3 totals 14 residues. Losses at the gene ends were 3 bases for V and 5 bases for J; bases not matched to a gene: 5. CDR3 sequence: CASSLSGGVDTQYF. In DNA, the CDR3 is TGTGCCAGCAGCTTGTCGGGAGGTGTAGATACGCAGTATTTT.

This clonotype has more than one count but fewer than ten. The V call is TRBV29-1, the J call TRBJ2-1, with D tentatively TRBD1 or TRBD2 (6 bases each). V lost 6 bases to trimming and J lost 9 bases, with 24 bases between them. CDR1 and CDR2 (germline): SQVTM, ANQGSEA. The CDR3 extends over 15 amino acids. DNA for the CDR3: TGCAGCGTGGACAGTGAGGGAGGACGTGGAATTGAGCAGTTCTTC. Its translation is CSVDSEGGRGIEQFF.

This clonotype was seen a few times. The chain links TRBV6-1 to TRBJ1-2; 9 bases line up with TRBD1. Germline V lookup: CDR1 MNHNS, CDR2 SASEGT. CDR3 length: 14 residues. The ends lost 7 bases at V and 8 bases at J; junction bases unmatched: 11. The CDR3 protein is CASIREGQGIGYTF. The CDR3 DNA is TGTGCCAGCATTCGAGAGGGACAGGGAATCGGCTACACCTTC.

This clonotype was picked up one time. This could be a read error, since a much larger clone is one nucleotide away. V usage is TRBV18 and J usage is TRBJ1-2; weak D call: TRBD1 (5 bases). Germline V gives CDR1 KGHSH, CDR2 LQKENI. The CDR3 extends over 13 amino acids. As DNA, the CDR3 is TGTGTCAGCTCACCGGGACGGATCTATGGCTACACCTTC. Encoded protein: CVSSPGRIYGYTF.

This clonotype came up a few times. This chain connects TRBV7-9 to TRBJ2-1; weak D call: TRBD1 (5 bases). Germline-derived CDR1 and CDR2 are SEHNR and FQNEAQ (reference sequence). Deletions cut 0 bases from V and 8 bases from J, with 17 bases between. The CDR3 contains 16 residues. CDR3 DNA sequence: TGTGCCAGCAGCTTAGCGGCAAGGGGAAATACGGATGAGCAGTTCTTC. The encoded protein is CASSLAARGNTDEQFF.

This clonotype has a count of ten or more. The genes are TRBV6-6 and TRBJ1-1, with 12 bases fitting TRBD1. Germline V CDR1 and CDR2: MNHNY, SVGAGI (reference sequence). Germline trimming cut 2 bases from V and 1 base from J; bases unmatched to any gene: 11. The CDR3 sequence is 19 residues long. The CDR3, as DNA: TGTGCCAGCAGTTACGGGGGGACAGGGGGCGATGCGGAGAACACTGAAGCTTTCTTT. Translation gives CASSYGGTGGDAENTEAFF.

This clonotype came up many times. The rearrangement uses TRBV29-1 and TRBJ2-2, with a tentative D call TRBD1 (6 bases). Trimming took 7 bases from V and 6 from J, leaving 15 bases between them. This CDR3 is built from 13 residues. Germline V gene data show CDR1 as SQVTM and CDR2 as ANQGSEA. The CDR3 coding sequence is TGCAGCGCTAGAGAAAACAGGGCCGGGGAGCTGTTTTTT. The encoded protein is CSARENRAGELFF.

This clonotype was recorded at least ten times. The chain links TRBV2 to TRBJ2-5, with TRBD2 matching 8 bases. CDR1 and CDR2 (germline): SNHLY, FYNNEI. The V gene end was trimmed by 8 bases and the J gene end by 5 bases; junction bases not matched to a gene: 4. CDR3 size: 12 residues. The CDR3: CASGREEETQYF. Written as DNA, the CDR3 is TGTGCCAGCGGGCGGGAGGAGGAGACCCAGTACTTC.

In this sample, this clonotype turned up a few times. Since no conserved phenylalanine or tryptophan closes the CDR3, a read error is the likely cause. The chain uses TRBV13 and TRBJ2-7; 9 bases align to TRBD1. The CDR3 consists of 14 residues. The V gene end was trimmed by 1 base and the J gene end by 4 bases; junction bases not matched to a gene: 2. Germline V lookup: CDR1 PRHDT, CDR2 FYEKMQ (reference sequence). CDR3 nucleotides: TGTGCCAGCAGCTTAGACAGGGGGCCATACGAGCAGTACCTC. It translates to CASSLDRGPYEQYL.

The V gene is TRBV15, the J gene TRBJ1-6; D gene unclear. Between the trimmed V and J ends, which lost 1 base and 9 bases, there was a span of 7 bases. The CDR3 length is 13 residues. Per germline, CDR1 LNHNV and CDR2 YYDKDF (reference sequence). This CDR3 is CATSRVKGSPLHF. DNA for the CDR3: TGTGCCACCAGCAGAGTGAAGGGTTCACCCCTCCACTTT.

The rearrangement links TRBV20-1 to TRBJ2-7; 13 bases line up with TRBD2. V lost 3 bases to trimming and J lost 7 bases; unmatched junction nucleotides: 15. Looked up from germline, CDR1 is DFQATT and CDR2 is SNEGSKA (reference sequence). There are 17 residues in the CDR3. CDR3 sequence (DNA): TGCAGTGCTAGGGACTACACGGGACTAGCGGGAAGGGGGGAGCAGTACTTC. Its protein product is CSARDYTGLAGRGEQYF.

The chain joins TRBV12-3 or TRBV12-4 to TRBJ2-1; D is undetermined. The V end lost 4 bases, the J end lost 4 bases, and 11 bases lay between the germline ends. The CDR3 sequence is 14 residues long. DNA for the CDR3: TGTGCCAGCAGTTCCAACTGGGCTTACAATGAGCAGTTCTTC. Its translation is CASSSNWAYNEQFF.

The chain joins TRBV5-1 to TRBJ2-1; the match to TRBD2 covers 15 bases. V shed 4 bases and J 9 bases; nucleotides not matched to a gene: 8. The CDR3 has 16 amino acids. The germline V gene encodes CDR1 SGHRS and CDR2 YFSETQ. The CDR3 is CASSLGLAGGPGEQFF. The CDR3 nucleotides are TGCGCCAGCAGCCTTGGACTAGCGGGAGGGCCGGGTGAGCAGTTCTTC.

The sample holds a few counts of this clonotype. CDR3 coding DNA: TGTGCCAGCAGTTCTAGCGGTCAGACCCAGTACTTC. This gives the protein CASSSSGQTQYF. The chain is built from TRBV6-1 and TRBJ2-5; 7 nucleotides align to TRBD2. The ends lost 5 bases at V and 6 bases at J; junction bases unmatched: 3. There are 12 residues in the CDR3. CDR1 MNHNS and CDR2 SASEGT come from the germline V gene.

The chain links TRBV6-1 to TRBJ1-6; no definite D call. This CDR3 is built from 15 residues. Germline-derived CDR1 and CDR2 are MNHNS and SASEGT. V shed 7 bases and J shed 3 bases, with 13 bases lying between them. DNA of the CDR3: TGTGCCAGCACCCCCAGGACGGACTATAATTCACCCCTCCACTTT. This gives the protein CASTPRTDYNSPLHF.